Each of the 8 T cell receptor beta chains below was sequenced from the same sample in a study of T cells in Graves' hyperthyroidism and ophthalmopathy. TCR beta CDR3 region amplification was performed from RNA transcripts. TCR CDR3 regions were first amplified by RT-PCR with HTBI primers. TCRdb re-called the multiplex PCR reads through MiXCR, storing one row per CDR3 protein. The sample has roughly 300,000 distinct CDR3 sequences; roughly 14% are singletons. What was sequenced was blood. The receptors shown here come from a woman younger than 45 with Graves' hyperthyroidism.

In this sample, this clonotype turned up many times. This rearrangement joins TRBV7-9 to TRBJ2-3; tentatively, D is TRBD2 (5 bases). V was pared by 4 bases and J by 5 bases, with 13 bases between. CDR1 is SEHNR, CDR2 FQNEAQ, per germline (reference sequence). The CDR3 has 14 amino acids. The chain's CDR3 is CASSSPLRGDTQYF. Written as DNA, the CDR3 is TGTGCCAGCAGCTCACCGCTACGGGGAGATACGCAGTATTTT.

With regard to this clonotype: A read error may be the cause here, since a much bigger clone is one base away. The chain links TRBV29-1 to TRBJ2-1, with TRBD1 matching over 10 bases. The CDR3 sequence is 13 residues long. Per germline, CDR1 SQVTM and CDR2 ANQGSEA. The CDR3 nucleotides are TGCACCTCACGGGACAGGGGACCCAATGAGCAGTTCTTC. This codes for CTSRDRGPNEQFF.

This clonotype was detected many times. The chain has TRBV28 and TRBJ1-3; no reliable D call. The CDR3 covers 13 residues. CDR1 and CDR2 (germline): MDHEN, SYDVKM. V was trimmed by 6 bases and J by 3 bases, leaving 9 bases between them. The CDR3 region has the DNA TGTGCCAGCAGAGCAGCAGGTGGAAACACCATATATTTT. As protein: CASRAAGGNTIYF.

This clonotype was counted between two and nine times. The chain combines TRBV27 with TRBJ2-2; 12 bases align to TRBD2. The CDR3 covers 19 residues. Germline V gene sequence: CDR1 MNHEY, CDR2 SMNVEV (reference sequence). After removal of 2 bases from V and 1 base from J, the junction contained 8 bases not matched to a gene. CDR3 sequence: CASSLKASGRAGNTGELFF. The CDR3 nucleotides are TGTGCCAGCAGTTTAAAAGCTAGCGGGAGGGCCGGGAACACCGGGGAGCTGTTTTTT.

This clonotype was detected a few times. The V and J genes are TRBV28 and TRBJ1-1; D possibly corresponds to TRBD1 (5 bases). CDR3 size: 15 residues. V was clipped by 5 bases and J by 2 bases, with 15 bases between them. The germline V gene encodes CDR1 MDHEN and CDR2 SYDVKM. The CDR3 sequence is CASSKQGVPNTEAFF. The CDR3 nucleotides read TGTGCCAGCAGTAAGCAGGGCGTCCCCAACACTGAAGCTTTCTTT.

The table lists this clonotype with a few counts. V gene TRBV12-5 combines with J gene TRBJ2-2, with D uncertain. This CDR3 has 15 residues. Germline V gene sequence: CDR1 LGHNT, CDR2 FRNRAP. V lost 0 bases, J lost 5 bases, and 10 bases lay in between. In nucleotides, the CDR3 is TGTGCTAGTGGTTTGGTACTAATGGGGACCGGGGAGCTGTTTTTT. Translation gives CASGLVLMGTGELFF. The full variable domain, its missing parts supplied by reference TRBV12-5 and TRBJ2-2, is DARVTQTPRHKVTEMGQEVTMRCQPILGHNTVFWYRQTMMQGLELLAYFRNRAPLDDSGMPKDRFSAEMPDATLATLKIQPSEPRDSAVYFCASGLVLMGTGELFFGEGSRLTVL.

Comments on this clonotype: One end of the junction is discordant with germline, which a read error may explain. V usage is TRBV12-3 or TRBV12-4 and J usage is TRBJ1-1; weak D call: TRBD1 (5 bases). This CDR3 comprises 14 residues. This CDR3 is CACSLTRADTEAFF. The CDR3 region has the DNA TGTGCCTGCAGTTTAACCAGGGCGGACACTGAAGCTTTCTTT.

This clonotype was counted between two and nine times. The V gene is TRBV28, the J gene TRBJ2-4; a weak D match, TRBD2 (5 bases). The CDR3 has 14 amino acids. V was clipped by 5 bases and J by 4 bases, with 12 bases between them. The V gene's germline CDR1 is MDHEN and CDR2 SYDVKM. Here the CDR3 reads CASSTGVLKNIQYF. The DNA of the CDR3 is TGTGCCAGCAGTACCGGGGTTCTGAAAAACATTCAGTACTTC.